This entry concerns a single TCR beta chain. The antigen remains undetermined. Here immunoSEQ multiplex PCR was the method, and the copy in TCRdb shows in-frame clones only, minus some. The sample has about 23,000 clones; 85% to 95% are singletons. This record comes from a study of graft-versus-host responses after intestinal transplantation. Study background: Transplants given to recipients were multivisceral, liver-intestinal, or isolated intestinal. Anti-thymocyte globulin served as induction for all recipients, who then took tacrolimus and steroids for about 3 years. Study-wide results and limits: Allografts of one patient group, those with graft-donor T cell macrochimerism, had high graft-versus-host to host-versus-graft clonal ratios. Recipient-marrow GvH clones were detected, some having first appeared in ileum or blood.

The clonotype comes from a human patient who received an intestinal transplant, so some T cells may come from the graft donor. This material consisted of PBMCs, taken around 38 days after intestinal transplant.

CDR3 in DNA: TGTGCCAGCAGCGTAGCGAGCTCCTACAATGAGCAGTTCTTC. Its protein is CASSVASSYNEQFF. This chain connects TRBV9 to TRBJ2-1; unclear D gene. V lost 0 bases and J lost 0, with 4 bases in between. This CDR3 region has 14 residues. Germline V gives CDR1 SGDLS, CDR2 YYNGEE.